A single sample is the source of the 26 T cell receptor beta chains below, sequenced in a study of blood T cell repertoires in COVID-19 (TCRdb year 2020). Libraries were prepared through the immunoSEQ multiplex PCR assay. Sourced from immuneACCESS, this table was stored by TCRdb with only in-frame sequences that have V and J called. A share of the clones is absent; for the studies checked, an unresolved V gene accounts for under half, and the remainder has no known explanation. The sample table contains about 220,000 clones; only one count was recorded for 80% to 85% of them. Clones ranked in the top ten supply over 4% of the sample. Input material: peripheral blood. Receptors were obtained from a woman in her seventies with COVID-19, enrolled during active disease.

The CDR3 DNA is TGTGCCAGCAGTTTAGGGTCCTACCCGGGACAGGGGAATGAAAAACTGTTTTTT. The encoded protein is CASSLGSYPGQGNEKLFF. The rearrangement uses TRBV27 and TRBJ1-4, with 10 bases lining up with TRBD1. Unmatched junction bases numbered 11, after V lost 2 bases and J lost 5 bases. The length of the CDR3 is 18 residues. Germline values: CDR1 MNHEY, CDR2 SMNVEV (reference sequence).

This chain connects TRBV7-2 to TRBJ1-1; D unclear. Germline V gene lookup returns CDR1 SGHTA and CDR2 FQGNSA. V shed 6 bases and J shed 4 bases, with 15 bases lying between them. The CDR3 has 14 amino acids. The CDR3 nucleotides read TGTGCCAGCAGGGGTAAAACCCCGGGCACTGAAGCTTTCTTT. This codes for CASRGKTPGTEAFF.

The V call is TRBV7-3, the J call TRBJ2-1; 11 nucleotides line up with TRBD2. There are 15 residues in the CDR3. In germline, CDR1 is SGHTA, CDR2 FQGTGA. The trim removed 5 bases at V and 4 bases at J, leaving 4 bases unmatched. This CDR3 is CASSRTSGSYNEQFF. DNA for the CDR3: TGTGCCAGCAGCCGGACTAGCGGGTCATACAATGAGCAGTTCTTC.

This clone showed up just once. The rearrangement links TRBV28 to TRBJ2-1; TRBD2 matches 9 bases. This CDR3 spans 12 amino acids. The germline V gene has CDR1 MDHEN and CDR2 SYDVKM. After removal of 1 base from V and 13 bases from J, the junction contained 2 bases not matched to a gene. The CDR3 coding sequence is TGTGCCAGCAGTTTATCTAGCGGGGTTCAGTTCTTC. Its translation is CASSLSSGVQFF.

This chain uses TRBV28 with TRBJ1-4, with D possibly TRBD1 on 6 matching bases. V lost 4 bases to trimming and J lost 1 base, with 13 bases between them. Germline lookup yields CDR1 MDHEN and CDR2 SYDVKM. The CDR3 totals 16 residues. Written as DNA, the CDR3 is TGTGCCAGCAGTTCCCGGTACAGGGAAACTAATGAAAAACTGTTTTTT. Translating gives CASSSRYRETNEKLFF. Based on the CDR3 plus reference TRBV28 and TRBJ1-4, the full variable domain is DVKVTQSSRYLVKRTGEKVFLECVQDMDHENMFWYRQDPGLGLRLIYFSYDVKMKEKGDIPEGYSVSREKKERFSLILESASTNQTSMYLCASSSRYRETNEKLFFGSGTQLSVL.

The rearrangement uses TRBV10-2 and TRBJ2-7; 13 bases align to TRBD2. Per germline, CDR1 WSHSY and CDR2 SAAADI. The CDR3 has 14 amino acids. The V segment lost 6 bases and the J segment 3 bases; nucleotides outside the gene matches: 2. The CDR3 DNA follows: TGCGCCAGCAGGGGACTAGCGGGACGCTACGAGCAGTACTTC. Its protein product is CASRGLAGRYEQYF.

The rearrangement uses TRBV14 and TRBJ1-2, with D perhaps TRBD1 (6 bases). The V gene's germline CDR1 is SGHDN and CDR2 FVKESK. Trimming cost V 3 bases and J 3 bases, with 8 bases left between them. CDR3 length equals 13 residues. The CDR3 DNA reads TGTGCCAGCAGCCATGGGGGCGACTATGGCTACACCTTC. Its translation: CASSHGGDYGYTF.

The chain employs TRBV7-2 and TRBJ1-1, with D maybe TRBD1 (5 bases). CDR1 and CDR2 from the germline V gene are SGHTA and FQGNSA. With 6 bases removed from V and 5 bases from J, the gap between germline ends came to 16 bases. The CDR3 is 14 residues long. CDR3 DNA sequence: TGTGCCAGCAGTGAGCAGGGATCGCGGACTGAAGCTTTCTTT. Translating gives CASSEQGSRTEAFF.

This chain links TRBV7-6 with TRBJ2-7, with a tentative D call TRBD1 (8 bases). Germline V CDR1 and CDR2: SGHVS, FNYEAQ. The CDR3 runs to 17 residues. The V gene lost 4 bases and the J gene lost 2 bases, with 21 bases spanning the gap. Written as DNA, the CDR3 is TGTGCCAGCAGCTCCCAGGGGGCGGGACTAAGGACCTACGAGCAGTACTTC. Translation gives CASSSQGAGLRTYEQYF. The full variable domain, in which reference TRBV7-6 and TRBJ2-7 provide the parts outside the CDR3, is GAGVSQSPRYKVTKRGQDVALRCDPISGHVSLYWYRQALGQGPEFLTYFNYEAQQDKSGLPNDRFSAERPEGSISTLTIQRTEQRDSAMYRCASSSQGAGLRTYEQYFGPGTRLTVT.

J is TRBJ2-5 and V is TRBV9; the match to TRBD1 covers 8 bases. CDR3 length equals 14 residues. The junction had 7 bases not matched to a gene; V was cut back by 3 bases and J by 6 bases. From germline, CDR1 is SGDLS and CDR2 YYNGEE. The CDR3 reads CASSGGQGGQTQYF. The CDR3 nucleotides read TGTGCCAGCAGCGGCGGACAGGGCGGACAGACCCAGTACTTC.

The chain joins TRBV11-3 to TRBJ2-3, with 14 bases aligning to TRBD2. The V and J ends lost 5 bases and 2 bases, in that order; junction bases with no gene match: 6. Germline CDR1 and CDR2: SGHNT and YENEEA. CDR3 size: 17 residues. The CDR3 sequence: CASSKTSGRGTTDTQYF. The CDR3 DNA sequence: TGTGCCAGCAGCAAGACTAGCGGGAGGGGGACCACAGATACGCAGTATTTT.

V and J are TRBV11-2 and TRBJ2-7; 14 bases fit TRBD2. The V gene's germline CDR1 is SGHAT and CDR2 FQNNGV. Trimming cost V 5 bases and J 0 bases; bases outside gene matches: 6. The CDR3 runs to 17 residues. The CDR3 DNA reads TGTGCCAGCAGCAGACTAGCGGGAGGGCCGAGCTCCTACGAGCAGTACTTC. Translated, it gives CASSRLAGGPSSYEQYF. Full variable domain (rest looked up from reference TRBV11-2 and TRBJ2-7): EAGVAQSPRYKIIEKRQSVAFWCNPISGHATLYWYQQILGQGPKLLIQFQNNGVVDDSQLPKDRFSAERLKGVDSTLKIQPAKLEDSAVYLCASSRLAGGPSSYEQYFGPGTRLTVT.

This chain connects TRBV10-1 to TRBJ2-7, with TRBD1 matching 7 bases. CDR3 length: 14 amino acids. Germline CDR1 is WNHNN and CDR2 is SYGVQD (reference sequence). Losses at the gene ends were 8 bases for V and 5 bases for J; bases not matched to a gene: 12. CDR3 coding DNA: TGCGCCAGCTCGAGCGACAGGGTAGGAAACGAGCAGTACTTC. Translating it yields CASSSDRVGNEQYF.

The V gene is TRBV19, the J gene TRBJ1-6; D is uncertain. V lost 4 bases and J lost 7, with 14 bases in between. The CDR3 covers 15 residues. Germline CDR1 LNHDA, CDR2 SQIVND (reference sequence). The CDR3 coding sequence is TGTGCCAGTAGTAGGTCGAACGACGGGAATTCACCCCTCCACTTT. Translation gives CASSRSNDGNSPLHF.

The rearrangement joins TRBV15 to TRBJ2-2, with D tentatively TRBD1 (5 bases). With 4 bases removed from V and 7 bases from J, the gap between germline ends came to 16 bases. CDR1 and CDR2 from the germline V gene are LNHNV and YYDKDF (reference sequence). The CDR3 runs to 15 residues. The CDR3, as DNA: TGTGCCACCAGCACCCGTCCGGACATATACGGGGAGCTGTTTTTT. This encodes CATSTRPDIYGELFF.

J is TRBJ2-3 and V is TRBV9; 14 bases fit TRBD2. The CDR3 has 17 residues. Germline-derived CDR1 and CDR2 are SGDLS and YYNGEE. V shed 3 bases, J shed 2 bases, and the junction held 5 bases outside the gene matches. CDR3 sequence (DNA): TGTGCCAGCAGCGGGGGGACTAGCGGGAGAAACACAGATACGCAGTATTTT. Its protein is CASSGGTSGRNTDTQYF.

The V and J genes are TRBV12-3 or TRBV12-4 and TRBJ1-2, with TRBD1 matching 7 bases. The CDR3 is 13 amino acids. J was trimmed by 6 bases and V by 5 bases; bases with no gene match: 6. The CDR3 nucleotides are TGTGCCAGCAGTCGGACAGGTCCTAATGGCTACACCTTC. This gives the protein CASSRTGPNGYTF.

The V and J genes are TRBV5-1 and TRBJ2-1; D is ambiguous. Trimming stripped 0 bases from V and 5 bases from J, with 6 bases between. Germline-derived CDR1 and CDR2 are SGHRS and YFSETQ. This CDR3 has 13 amino acids. The CDR3: CASSLAPDNEQFF. The DNA for the CDR3 is TGCGCCAGCAGCTTGGCCCCGGACAATGAGCAGTTCTTC.

The rearrangement uses TRBV6-2 or TRBV6-3 and TRBJ1-5; TRBD1 is a possible D gene (5 bases). Germline CDR1 reads MNHEY; CDR2 reads SVGEGT. Trimming took 6 bases from V and 3 from J, leaving 15 bases between them. The CDR3 loop spans 15 amino acids. CDR3 DNA: TGTGCCAGCAGATACGGGGGGTTAGTCAATCAGCCCCAGCATTTT. This codes for CASRYGGLVNQPQHF.

The rearrangement links TRBV19 to TRBJ2-1, with D perhaps TRBD2 (5 bases). V shed 4 bases and J shed 4 bases, with 17 bases lying between them. Germline V gives CDR1 LNHDA, CDR2 SQIVND (reference sequence). This CDR3 has 16 residues. For the CDR3, the DNA is TGTGCCAGTAGTACATCCGGGAACTCTCCGTACAATGAGCAGTTCTTC. It is translated as CASSTSGNSPYNEQFF.

The count of this clone is one. V usage is TRBV7-9 and J usage is TRBJ2-5; 8 bases align to TRBD1. V gave up 3 bases and J gave up 5 bases; unmatched junction bases: 5. The CDR3 is made up of 14 amino acids. CDR1 is SEHNR and CDR2 is FQNEAQ in the germline V gene (reference sequence). CDR3: CASSFRTGTETQYF. Here the CDR3 DNA reads TGTGCCAGCAGCTTCCGGACAGGGACGGAGACCCAGTACTTC. Supplemented by reference TRBV7-9 and TRBJ2-5, the full variable domain reads DTGVSQNPRHKITKRGQNVTFRCDPISEHNRLYWYRQTLGQGPEFLTYFQNEAQLEKSRLLSDRFSAERPKGSFSTLEIQRTEQGDSAMYLCASSFRTGTETQYFGPGTRLLVL.

This chain uses TRBV11-2 with TRBJ2-5, with a possible D match to TRBD1 (8 bases). CDR1 and CDR2 from the germline V gene are SGHAT and FQNNGV. V gave up 4 bases and J gave up 5 bases, with 17 bases separating them. The CDR3 sequence is 15 residues long. The CDR3 loop reads CASSSRTGRGETQYF. CDR3 bases: TGTGCCAGCAGCTCTAGGACAGGGAGGGGGGAGACCCAGTACTTC.

The J gene is TRBJ1-5, the V gene TRBV25-1; 7 bases map to TRBD1. The V and J ends lost 6 bases and 0 bases, in that order; junction bases with no gene match: 14. CDR1 is MGHDK and CDR2 is SYGVNS in the germline V gene. The CDR3 has 18 residues. CDR3 sequence (DNA): TGTGCCAGCAGAGACCGGACAGGCCCTCGTTATAGCAATCAGCCCCAGCATTTT. Protein sequence: CASRDRTGPRYSNQPQHF.

This rearrangement joins TRBV5-1 to TRBJ2-7; 8 positions match TRBD2. Trimming cost V 4 bases and J 2 bases; bases outside gene matches: 8. This CDR3 has 15 amino acids. CDR1 SGHRS and CDR2 YFSETQ come from the germline V gene. The CDR3 sequence: CASSPEPGLAYEQYF. CDR3 DNA: TGCGCCAGCAGCCCGGAACCGGGACTAGCCTACGAGCAGTACTTC.

This chain links TRBV7-2 with TRBJ2-7, with D possibly TRBD2 on 6 matching bases. Germline CDR1 and CDR2: SGHTA and FQGNSA. Between the trimmed V and J ends, which lost 2 bases and 4 bases, there was a span of 9 bases. This CDR3 has 13 amino acids. CDR3 bases: TGTGCCAGCAGCTTAAACGCGGGATACGAGCAGTACTTC. Encoded protein: CASSLNAGYEQYF.

For the CDR3, the DNA is TGTGCCAGTAGTATTGGCCCGGGATCTAACTATGGCTACACCTTC. It is translated as CASSIGPGSNYGYTF. The rearrangement uses TRBV19 and TRBJ1-2; the D is unclear. V lost 3 bases to trimming and J lost 0 bases, with 11 bases between them. The CDR3 consists of 15 residues. CDR1 and CDR2 from the germline V gene are LNHDA and SQIVND (reference sequence).